The 26 T cell receptor beta chains below were found in one sample sequenced in a study of monozygotic twins with cystic fibrosis. The assay was immunoSEQ multiplex PCR, and TCRdb's table has in-frame clones only and misses some. Seen here are roughly 29,000 clones, around 81% observed once, and the top ten hold about 0.96%. The sample taken for sequencing was blood. The receptors were gathered from a girl aged 2-15 years with cystic fibrosis.

V gene TRBV19 combines with J gene TRBJ2-1; D is unresolved. This CDR3 has 13 residues. Germline loops: CDR1 LNHDA, CDR2 SQIVND (reference sequence). V gave up 2 bases and J gave up 8 bases, with 10 bases separating them. The CDR3 protein is CASSIQDWDEQFF. The CDR3 DNA sequence: TGTGCCAGTAGTATACAAGACTGGGATGAGCAGTTCTTC. The full variable domain, its missing parts supplied by reference TRBV19 and TRBJ2-1, is DGGITQSPKYLFRKEGQNVTLSCEQNLNHDAMYWYRQDPGQGLRLIYYSQIVNDFQKGDIAEGYSVSREKKESFPLTVTSAQKNPTAFYLCASSIQDWDEQFFGPGTRLTVL.

The rearrangement links TRBV29-1 to TRBJ1-1; possibly TRBD1 for D (5 bases). Germline V CDR1 and CDR2: SQVTM, ANQGSEA. V dropped 6 bases and J dropped 1 base, with 6 bases sitting between them. There are 11 residues in the CDR3. CDR3 nucleotide sequence: TGCAGCGTCGACAGGAACACTGAAGCTTTCTTT. The encoded protein is CSVDRNTEAFF.

The chain joins TRBV9 to TRBJ1-1; D may be TRBD1 (5 bases). This CDR3 has 14 residues. Looked up from germline, CDR1 is SGDLS and CDR2 is YYNGEE. V gave up 4 bases and J gave up 0 bases, with 10 bases separating them. For the CDR3, the DNA is TGTGCCAGCAGCCCATTAGGGGTGAACACTGAAGCTTTCTTT. This encodes CASSPLGVNTEAFF.

The chain couples TRBV5-5 to TRBJ1-1, with 7 bases identical to TRBD1. CDR1 SGHKS and CDR2 YYEKEE come from the germline V gene (reference sequence). The V segment lost 2 bases and the J segment 4 bases; nucleotides outside the gene matches: 11. The CDR3 runs to 16 residues. CDR3 nucleotide sequence: TGTGCCAGCAGCTTAGAAATCCAGGGGGGTGGCACTGAAGCTTTCTTT. It translates to CASSLEIQGGGTEAFF.

The chain has TRBV30 and TRBJ2-7, with 7 bases matching TRBD1. This CDR3 spans 12 amino acids. The germline gives CDR1 GTSNPN, CDR2 SVGIG (reference sequence). Trimming took 6 bases from V and 3 from J; bases not matched to a gene: 5. In DNA, the CDR3 is TGTGCCTGCGACAGGGACCTCTACGAGCAGTACTTC. As protein: CACDRDLYEQYF.

CDR3 sequence: CASSTKTAPGSGANVLTF. CDR3 nucleotide sequence: TGTGCCAGCAGCACTAAAACAGCTCCCGGCTCTGGGGCCAACGTCCTGACTTTC. V gene TRBV28 combines with J gene TRBJ2-6; D gene uncertain. The germline V gene has CDR1 MDHEN and CDR2 SYDVKM. Trimming took off 6 bases at V and 0 bases at J, with 18 bases between the two ends. The CDR3 totals 18 residues.

The rearrangement uses TRBV7-2 and TRBJ2-3, with 10 bases matching TRBD2. Per the germline V gene, CDR1 is SGHTA and CDR2 is FQGNSA. This CDR3 spans 15 amino acids. After removal of 3 bases from V and 4 bases from J, the junction contained 4 bases not matched to a gene. The CDR3 here is CASSFLAGAADTQYF. In nucleotides, the CDR3 is TGTGCCAGCAGCTTTCTAGCGGGAGCTGCAGATACGCAGTATTTT.

This clone turned up a few times. V usage is TRBV13 and J usage is TRBJ1-1; tentatively, D is TRBD1 (5 bases). The CDR3 covers 13 residues. Germline V gene lookup returns CDR1 PRHDT and CDR2 FYEKMQ (reference sequence). Trimming stripped 5 bases from V and 7 bases from J, with 14 bases between. In DNA form, the CDR3 reads TGTGCCAGCAGCAGGTGGGGGATGGGTGAAGCTTTCTTT. It codes for CASSRWGMGEAFF.

This rearrangement joins TRBV30 to TRBJ2-2; possibly TRBD1 for D (5 bases). Germline V CDR1 and CDR2: GTSNPN, SVGIG (reference sequence). Between the trimmed V and J ends, which lost 0 bases and 4 bases, there was a span of 12 bases. The CDR3 spans 15 residues. Here the CDR3 DNA reads TGTGCCTGGAGTGTAGGGGCAGGAGCCACCGGGGAGCTGTTTTTT. Translated: CAWSVGAGATGELFF. The variable domain in full, completed from reference TRBV30 and TRBJ2-2, reads SQTIHQWPATLVQPVGSPLSLECTVEGTSNPNLYWYRQAAGRGLQLLFYSVGIGQISSEVPQNLSASRPQDRQFILSSKKLLLSDSGFYLCAWSVGAGATGELFFGEGSRLTVL.

The J gene is TRBJ2-7, the V gene TRBV5-1; D remains ambiguous. Germline V gives CDR1 SGHRS, CDR2 YFSETQ. V was pared by 7 bases and J by 5 bases, with 7 bases between. This CDR3 contains 10 residues. CDR3 region: CASQPHEQYF. Written as DNA, the CDR3 is TGCGCCAGCCAACCCCACGAGCAGTACTTC.

In nucleotides, the CDR3 is TGTGCCAGCAGCTGGACAGGGGTGGAATCCCAGTACTTC. Translated, it gives CASSWTGVESQYF. The chain employs TRBV7-9 and TRBJ2-5; 9 bases map to TRBD1. V was pared by 4 bases and J by 9 bases, with 6 bases of the junction left unmatched. This CDR3 region has 13 residues. CDR1 is SEHNR, CDR2 FQNEAQ, per germline (reference sequence).

This rearrangement joins TRBV6-4 to TRBJ1-5; 7 nucleotides line up with TRBD1. The CDR3 is 17 residues long. Germline V gives CDR1 MRHNA, CDR2 SNTAGT. V lost 7 bases, J lost 4 bases, and 16 bases stayed unmatched. The CDR3 loop reads CASTYGWSQGVNQPQHF. Here the CDR3 DNA reads TGTGCCAGCACCTACGGGTGGTCTCAGGGGGTTAATCAGCCCCAGCATTTT.

In this sample, this clone turned up a few times. The chain combines TRBV7-9 with TRBJ1-2; D is perhaps TRBD1 (6 bases). Germline V gene data show CDR1 as SEHNR and CDR2 as FQNEAQ (reference sequence). CDR3 length: 13 amino acids. The V gene lost 4 bases and the J gene lost 3 bases, with 9 bases spanning the gap. The CDR3 sequence is CASSSNRDYGYTF. CDR3 DNA sequence: TGTGCCAGCAGCTCCAACAGGGACTATGGCTACACCTTC.

The chain carries TRBV5-1 and TRBJ2-7; D may be TRBD1 or TRBD2 (5 bases each). Per the germline V gene, CDR1 is SGHRS and CDR2 is YFSETQ. This CDR3 spans 13 amino acids. Trimming took off 7 bases at V and 2 bases at J, with 13 bases between the two ends. The CDR3 DNA is TGCGCCAGCGCCGAGGGGCCGGCCTACGAGCAGTACTTC. It specifies CASAEGPAYEQYF.

The chain recombines TRBV27 with TRBJ2-7; the match to TRBD2 covers 12 bases. J was trimmed by 6 bases and V by 6 bases; bases with no gene match: 6. From germline, CDR1 is MNHEY and CDR2 SMNVEV (reference sequence). This CDR3 comprises 14 residues. The CDR3 protein is CASSPTSGSSEQYF. DNA for the CDR3: TGTGCCAGCAGCCCGACTAGCGGGAGCTCCGAGCAGTACTTC.

This chain connects TRBV4-1 to TRBJ1-2; D might be TRBD1 (5 bases). V gave up 0 bases and J gave up 1 base, with 12 bases separating them. The germline CDR1 and CDR2 sequences are MGHRA and YSYEKL. The CDR3 contains 16 residues. The CDR3 DNA follows: TGCGCCAGCAGCCAAGAGAACCAGGGACTTAACTATGGCTACACCTTC. Amino acids: CASSQENQGLNYGYTF.

The chain links TRBV5-1 to TRBJ1-4, with 7 nucleotides matching TRBD1. The CDR3 is 16 residues long. V was clipped by 4 bases and J by 5 bases; unmatched bases: 11. Germline CDR1 and CDR2: SGHRS and YFSETQ. For the CDR3, the DNA is TGCGCCAGCAGCCTGTCGGCCAGGGGGACGAATGAAAAACTGTTTTTT. It yields the protein CASSLSARGTNEKLFF.

The V gene is TRBV27, the J gene TRBJ2-1; TRBD2 aligns across 9 bases. V trimming: 0 bases; J trimming: 10 bases; junction bases outside the gene matches: 4. The CDR3 runs 14 residues. Per the germline V gene, CDR1 is MNHEY and CDR2 is SMNVEV (reference sequence). In DNA form, the CDR3 reads TGTGCCAGCAGTTTATCGGGGACTAGCCGAGAGCAGTTCTTC. This translates into CASSLSGTSREQFF.

This CDR3 is CASSLEGWRETQYF. The CDR3 DNA reads as TGTGCCAGCAGCTTAGAAGGGTGGCGAGAGACCCAGTACTTC. This chain joins TRBV7-9 and TRBJ2-5; D remains unclear. Trimming removed 1 base from V and 4 bases from J, with 10 bases in between. The CDR3 runs 14 residues. From germline, CDR1 is SEHNR and CDR2 FQNEAQ (reference sequence).

Comments on this clone: At the DNA level, this CDR3 is encoded by other sequences in the same sample as well. V and J are TRBV25-1 and TRBJ2-3; D not resolved. Trimming removed 0 bases at V and 2 bases at J, with 6 bases between. The CDR3 has 14 amino acids. CDR1 is MGHDK, CDR2 SYGVNS, per germline. The DNA of the CDR3 is TGTGCCAGCAGTGAATACTCTCTCACAGATACGCAGTATTTT. Translated: CASSEYSLTDTQYF. Drawing the rest from reference TRBV25-1 and TRBJ2-3, the complete variable domain is EADIYQTPRYLVIGTGKKITLECSQTMGHDKMYWYQQDPGMELHLIHYSYGVNSTEKGDLSSESTVSRIRTEHFPLTLESARPSHTSQYLCASSEYSLTDTQYFGPGTRLTVL.

J is TRBJ1-2 and V is TRBV28; TRBD1 matches at 8 bases. This CDR3 contains 15 residues. V was pared by 6 bases and J by 8 bases, with 14 bases of the junction left unmatched. Germline values: CDR1 MDHEN, CDR2 SYDVKM. CDR3 in DNA: TGTGCCAGCAGAGAGGGACAGGCTCTCGGTTTCGGCTACACCTTC. This codes for CASREGQALGFGYTF.

The chain uses TRBV27 and TRBJ2-5; D is undetermined. The CDR3 covers 13 residues. The V gene's germline CDR1 is MNHEY and CDR2 SMNVEV (reference sequence). Trimming removed 5 bases from V and 1 base from J, with 8 bases in between. The CDR3 DNA follows: TGTGCCAGCAGTCCACGCCTCCAAGAGACCCAGTACTTC. This translates into CASSPRLQETQYF.

The chain carries TRBV28 and TRBJ2-7, with TRBD1 as a possible D gene (6 bases). Trimming removed 6 bases at V and 6 bases at J, with 12 bases between. CDR3 size: 12 residues. Germline V gene data show CDR1 as MDHEN and CDR2 as SYDVKM. The CDR3 DNA sequence: TGTGCCAGCAGCAATTCAGGGGTCGAGCAGTACTTC. Protein: CASSNSGVEQYF. The whole variable domain, filled in from reference TRBV28 and TRBJ2-7, reads DVKVTQSSRYLVKRTGEKVFLECVQDMDHENMFWYRQDPGLGLRLIYFSYDVKMKEKGDIPEGYSVSREKKERFSLILESASTNQTSMYLCASSNSGVEQYFGPGTRLTVT.

The chain joins TRBV30 to TRBJ2-7; D is uncertain. This CDR3 has 11 residues. Germline values: CDR1 GTSNPN, CDR2 SVGIG (reference sequence). V lost 4 bases and J 4 bases, leaving 8 bases between the germline ends. The CDR3 bases are TGTGCCTGGACCATGGGGTACGAGCAGTACTTC. Protein sequence: CAWTMGYEQYF.

The chain combines TRBV2 with TRBJ2-5; tentative D call: TRBD2 (6 bases). This CDR3 comprises 12 residues. Germline V gene data show CDR1 as SNHLY and CDR2 as FYNNEI. Trimming took off 10 bases at V and 4 bases at J, with 13 bases between the two ends. The CDR3 bases are TGTGCCACGGGACTCTCCCCAGAGACCCAGTACTTC. Protein product: CATGLSPETQYF.

The chain uses TRBV6-5 and TRBJ1-4; D remains ambiguous. The CDR3 runs 14 residues. Germline CDR1 is MNHEY and CDR2 is SVGAGI. Trimming removed 0 bases from V and 5 bases from J, with 7 bases in between. This CDR3 is CASSYSGSNEKLFF. CDR3 DNA sequence: TGTGCCAGCAGTTACTCAGGGTCCAATGAAAAACTGTTTTTT.